The text below deals with one T cell receptor (beta chain). Its antigen is not known. A second PCR of roughly 6 to 12 cycles used a sample-barcoded 5' primer and a J-beta primer mix. Each CDR3 protein gets one entry after TCRdb re-called the 5' RACE reads with MiXCR. The table records 650,000 to 800,000 distinct CDR3 sequences, about 51% of them present only once. The record originates from a study of blood T cells in healthy people across ages. The study, taken as a whole, reports: TCR beta diversity was tightly associated with the proportion of naive T cells.

CDR1 is ENHRY, CDR2 SYGVKD, per germline. The CDR3 has 11 residues. Trimming at V came to 6 bases and at J to 11 bases, leaving 5 bases not matched to a gene. This sequence joins TRBV10-3 and TRBJ2-5, with TRBD1 matching over 8 bases. The sequenced material came from blood. The source is a woman of 80 years or more in good health. The CDR3 coding sequence is TGTGCCATCAGGGACAGGGATGAGCAGTACTTC. It codes for CAIRDRDEQYF.